These T cell receptor beta chains were read from a single sample in a study of blood T cell repertoires in COVID-19. Only in-frame clones appear in the TCRdb table, and some are missing; sequencing was by immunoSEQ multiplex PCR. The table records about 330,000 clones, approximately 88% of them present only once. Sample: PBMCs or T cells enriched from blood (not recorded which). These TCRs come from a man aged 30 to 39 who had recovered from COVID-19. The CDR3 runs from the conserved cysteine through the conserved F or W. The D gene is left open where the match is weak. Size values are once, few and many counts, or a class for expanded clones, and some rows have none.

CDR3 protein,CDR3 DNA,J gene,CDR3 length,clone size,D gene,V gene
CASSISGTGVPEAFF,TGTGCCAGCAGTATTTCCGGGACAGGGGTCCCTGAAGCTTTCTTT,TRBJ1-1,15,-,TRBD1,TRBV6-5
CASSLGTTLNEQFF,TGTGCCAGCAGCTTGGGGACTACTCTGAATGAGCAGTTCTTC,TRBJ2-1,14,-,-,TRBV5-4
CASSRRPGANEKLFF,TGTGCCAGCAGCCGTCGGCCAGGGGCTAATGAAAAACTGTTTTTT,TRBJ1-4,15,-,-,TRBV5-6
CSAEGRYWAEAFF,TGCAGCGCGGAGGGGCGATACTGGGCTGAAGCTTTCTTT,TRBJ1-1,13,-,-,TRBV29-1
CASRQGGADTQYF,TGTGCCAGTAGACAGGGTGGTGCAGATACGCAGTATTTT,TRBJ2-3,13,-,-,TRBV19
CATSETDRAGELFF,TGTGCCACCAGTGAGACCGACAGGGCCGGGGAGCTGTTTTTT,TRBJ2-2,14,once,TRBD1,TRBV24-1
CASSLGEGPNEQFF,TGTGCCAGCAGCTTGGGGGAGGGGCCCAATGAGCAGTTCTTC,TRBJ2-1,14,-,TRBD2,TRBV5-4
CASSLAPSARAFF,TGTGCCAGCAGCTTAGCTCCGAGCGCCAGAGCTTTCTTT,TRBJ1-1,13,few,-,TRBV11-3
CASSQMGAEDQPQHF,TGTGCCAGCAGCCAAATGGGCGCAGAAGATCAGCCCCAGCATTTT,TRBJ1-5,15,-,-,TRBV4-2
CASSLRAPTQPQHF,TGTGCCAGCAGTTTACGCGCCCCCACTCAGCCCCAGCATTTT,TRBJ1-5,14,-,-,TRBV27
CASSRNRGQDYGYTF,TGTGCCAGCAGCCGGAACAGGGGGCAGGACTATGGCTACACCTTC,TRBJ1-2,15,-,TRBD1,TRBV4-2
CASSQIGTSGGEMRELFF,TGTGCCAGCAGCCAAATTGGGACTAGCGGGGGGGAAATGAGGGAGCTGTTTTTT,TRBJ2-2,18,-,TRBD2,TRBV14
CASSLSDQGLGQETQYF,TGTGCCAGCAGCCTGTCCGACCAGGGTTTGGGTCAAGAGACCCAGTACTTC,TRBJ2-5,17,-,-,TRBV13
CATSEYRDQETQYF,TGTGCCACCAGTGAGTACAGGGACCAAGAGACCCAGTACTTC,TRBJ2-5,14,-,-,TRBV24-1
CASSLVGGLGNTIYF,TGTGCCAGCAGTTTAGTCGGGGGGCTTGGAAACACCATATATTTT,TRBJ1-3,15,-,-,TRBV27
CASSLALGSGGANNEQFF,TGTGCCAGCAGCTTAGCGCTCGGTAGCGGGGGGGCAAACAATGAGCAGTTCTTC,TRBJ2-1,18,-,TRBD2,TRBV7-6
CASSFAGQVDLHF,TGTGCCAGCAGTTTCGCGGGACAGGTCGACCTCCACTTT,TRBJ1-6,13,-,TRBD1,TRBV28
CASSQEIAGGRFSGANVLTF,TGTGCCAGCAGCCAAGAGATAGCGGGGGGTCGGTTCTCTGGGGCCAACGTCCTGACTTTC,TRBJ2-6,20,-,TRBD2,TRBV4-2
CAWSTIMNTEAFF,TGTGCCTGGTCGACAATCATGAACACTGAAGCTTTCTTT,TRBJ1-1,13,-,-,TRBV30
CASSVGTGARRSGYTF,TGTGCCAGCAGCGTAGGGACTGGTGCCCGGAGAAGCGGCTACACCTTC,TRBJ1-2,16,-,-,TRBV9
CASSFGVAKNIQYF,TGTGCCAGCAGCTTCGGAGTAGCCAAAAACATTCAGTACTTC,TRBJ2-4,14,-,-,TRBV5-5
CASSGQGSYEQYF,TGTGCCAGCAGCGGACAGGGAAGTTACGAGCAGTACTTC,TRBJ2-7,13,-,TRBD1,TRBV12-3/TRBV12-4
CASSLGIGGVAGTDTQYF,TGTGCCAGCAGCTTAGGGATTGGAGGGGTAGCGGGAACAGATACGCAGTATTTT,TRBJ2-3,18,-,TRBD2,TRBV11-2
CASSLFAGLSVYEQYF,TGTGCCAGCAGTTTATTCGCGGGGTTGTCGGTCTACGAGCAGTACTTC,TRBJ2-7,16,-,-,TRBV28
CATSDPLAFSTDTQYF,TGTGCCACCAGTGACCCTTTGGCATTCAGCACAGATACGCAGTATTTT,TRBJ2-3,16,-,-,TRBV24-1
CASSYRDRNIQYF,TGTGCCAGCAGTTACAGGGACAGAAACATTCAGTACTTC,TRBJ2-4,13,once,TRBD1,TRBV6-5
CASSDRGQTEAFF,TGTGCCAGCAGTGACAGGGGCCAAACCGAAGCTTTCTTT,TRBJ1-1,13,-,TRBD1,TRBV11-3
CASRGQGDTGELFF,TGTGCCAGTCGGGGACAGGGCGACACCGGGGAGCTGTTTTTT,TRBJ2-2,14,few,TRBD1,TRBV2
CASSPGENQPQHF,TGTGCCAGCAGTCCCGGGGAGAATCAGCCCCAGCATTTT,TRBJ1-5,13,once,-,TRBV12-3/TRBV12-4
CASSLQGNTEAFF,TGTGCCAGCAGCCTACAGGGAAACACTGAAGCTTTCTTT,TRBJ1-1,13,-,-,TRBV5-4